The entry that follows covers one TCR beta chain sequence. The antigen is undetermined. The CDR3 contains 14 residues. The V gene end was trimmed by 0 bases and the J gene end by 6 bases; junction bases not matched to a gene: 2. The data derive from a study of OX40 agonist ivuxolimab in advanced cancers. As for the study in general: Mean age approximately 61 years, range roughly 20 to 85; roughly 82% male.

The study, taken as a whole, reports: Compared with others, partial responders at 0.1-3.0 mg/kg displayed clonal expansion among the lowest.

The protocol was immunoSEQ multiplex PCR, while the TCRdb copy is restricted to in-frame clones and leaves out a portion. The sample shows around 40,000 clones, 76% of them seen only once. The sample in question was CD4+ or CD8+ T cells sorted from blood, obtained in a trial of the OX40 agonist ivuxolimab. The clonotype comes from an adult with an advanced solid tumor such as melanoma, head and neck, liver or kidney cancer. The chain couples TRBV23-1 to TRBJ1-5; TRBD1 matches 7 bases. TRBV23-1 is labeled an ORF, and its function is uncertain. The CDR3 region has the DNA TGCGCCAGCAGTCAATCCGACAGGGCTCAGCCCCAGCATTTT. It specifies CASSQSDRAQPQHF.